The entry that follows covers one T cell receptor beta chain sequence. This sample is part of a study of blood T cell repertoires in COVID-19. The wider study: Samples taken during acute and convalescent COVID-19 were collected in the United States, Italy and Spain. From T cells, B-cell-depleted T cells, or PBMCs came the material, which was cDNA or gDNA.

Original data processing: Estimation of nucleated cell counts was performed using reference gene primer amplification. The repertoire was sequenced with immunoSEQ multiplex PCR; TCRdb's copy has only in-frame clones and lacks some. V and J calls and clone size are given by that table; D and trimming were obtained from the DNA. The data contain approximately 220,000 clones, around 80% of them singletons. Germline CDR1 reads SGHRS; CDR2 reads YFSETQ. V was shortened by 0 bases and J by 1 base, with 11 bases between the two germline ends. The CDR3 loop spans 15 amino acids. What was sequenced was peripheral blood. The source is a woman aged 55 to 70 who had recovered from COVID-19. The chain carries TRBV5-1 and TRBJ2-7, with D perhaps TRBD2 (7 bases). The CDR3 nucleotides read TGCGCCAGCAGCTTGGAGGGAGGGGGTTCCTACGAGCAGTACTTC. This translates into CASSLEGGGSYEQYF. Full variable domain (outside the CDR3, taken from reference TRBV5-1 and TRBJ2-7): KAGVTQTPRYLIKTRGQQVTLSCSPISGHRSVSWYQQTPGQGLQFLFEYFSETQRNKGNFPGRFSGRQFSNSRSEMNVSTLELGDSALYLCASSLEGGGSYEQYFGPGTRLTVT.